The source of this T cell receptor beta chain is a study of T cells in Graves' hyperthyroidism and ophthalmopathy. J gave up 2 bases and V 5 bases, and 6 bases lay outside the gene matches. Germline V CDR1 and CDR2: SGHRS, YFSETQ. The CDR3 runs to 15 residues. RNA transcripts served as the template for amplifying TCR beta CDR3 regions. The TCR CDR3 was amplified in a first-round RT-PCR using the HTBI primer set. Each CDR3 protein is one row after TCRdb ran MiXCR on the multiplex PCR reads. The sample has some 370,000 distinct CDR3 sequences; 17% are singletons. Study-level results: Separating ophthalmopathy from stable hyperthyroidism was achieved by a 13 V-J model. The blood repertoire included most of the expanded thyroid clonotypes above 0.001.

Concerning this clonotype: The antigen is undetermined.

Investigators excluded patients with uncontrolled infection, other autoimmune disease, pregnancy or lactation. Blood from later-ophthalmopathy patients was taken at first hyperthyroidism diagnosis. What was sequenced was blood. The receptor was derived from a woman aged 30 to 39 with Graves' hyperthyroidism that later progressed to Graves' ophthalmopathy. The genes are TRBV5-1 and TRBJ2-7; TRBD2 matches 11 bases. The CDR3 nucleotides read TGCGCCAGCAGGTCGGGACTAGCGGAGACCTACGAGCAGTACTTC. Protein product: CASRSGLAETYEQYF. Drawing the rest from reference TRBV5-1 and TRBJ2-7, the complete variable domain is KAGVTQTPRYLIKTRGQQVTLSCSPISGHRSVSWYQQTPGQGLQFLFEYFSETQRNKGNFPGRFSGRQFSNSRSEMNVSTLELGDSALYLCASRSGLAETYEQYFGPGTRLTVT.